These 3 T cell receptor beta chains came from one sample sequenced in a study of identical twins. TCRdb re-called the 5' RACE reads through MiXCR, storing one row per CDR3 protein. The table has about 200,000 distinct CDR3 sequences, roughly 7.5% seen once. These data are also associated with another study on yellow fever vaccine responses in identical twins.

Sequencing was performed on memory (CD45RO+) T cells sorted from blood. The receptors shown here come from a woman in her late teens or twenties in good health.

The chain employs TRBV3-1 and TRBJ1-2, with TRBD1 matching 7 bases. The CDR3 is 15 residues long. The V segment lost 0 bases and the J segment 6 bases; nucleotides outside the gene matches: 7. CDR1 is LGHDT and CDR2 is YNNKEL in the germline V gene (reference sequence). CDR3 amino acids: CASSQDPQGVNGYTF. The DNA of the CDR3 is TGTGCCAGCAGCCAAGACCCCCAGGGGGTAAATGGCTACACCTTC. Full variable domain (remainder filled in from reference TRBV3-1 and TRBJ1-2): DTAVSQTPKYLVTQMGNDKSIKCEQNLGHDTMYWYKQDSKKFLKIMFSYNNKELIINETVPNRFSPKSPDKAHLNLHINSLELGDSAVYFCASSQDPQGVNGYTFGSGTRLTVV.

The CDR3 loop is CASSLRASGSSYNEQFF. DNA of the CDR3: TGTGCCAGCAGTCTCCGAGCTAGCGGGAGCTCCTACAATGAGCAGTTCTTC. The chain employs TRBV28 and TRBJ2-1; 10 bases line up with TRBD2. CDR1 MDHEN and CDR2 SYDVKM come from the germline V gene. V trimming: 5 bases; J trimming: 0 bases; junction bases outside the gene matches: 7. The CDR3 runs to 17 residues.

This clonotype was found a few times. The genes are TRBV14 and TRBJ2-2; D tentatively reads TRBD1 or TRBD2 (5 bases each). There are 16 residues in the CDR3. Deletions cut 0 bases from V and 4 bases from J, with 12 bases between. Germline CDR1 and CDR2: SGHDN and FVKESK. The CDR3 here is CASSQEGTKPTGELFF. The CDR3 DNA sequence: TGTGCCAGCAGCCAAGAAGGGACCAAGCCCACCGGGGAGCTGTTTTTT.